This T cell receptor beta chain stems from a study of T cell repertoires in cytomegalovirus infection. Across the whole study: Public signatures in TCR beta pointed to CMV infection and matching HLA type.

Notes on this clonotype: The antigen is undetermined.

Each CDR3 protein is one row after TCRdb ran MiXCR on the reads. The sample includes about 310,000 distinct CDR3 sequences, around 9.6% of them seen just once. Notes on the study in general: HLA-C-restricted, CMV-specific TCR beta clonotypes were dominant ex vivo. Cumulative frequency (of public TCR beta family members) identified carriers of CMV plus the relevant HLA.

The clonotype was recovered from a human donor in good health (CMV status not recorded). Some clones in this sample may be carry-over from other donors' samples. Sample: PBMCs.

CDR3 nucleotide sequence: TGTGCCAGCAGTGATGTTGGCGAGCAGTACTTC. It encodes CASSDVGEQYF. The V call is TRBV25-1, the J call TRBJ2-7; no clear D gene. This CDR3 has 11 amino acids. V was shortened by 3 bases and J by 6 bases, with 6 bases between the two germline ends. CDR1 is MGHDK and CDR2 is SYGVNS in the germline V gene.